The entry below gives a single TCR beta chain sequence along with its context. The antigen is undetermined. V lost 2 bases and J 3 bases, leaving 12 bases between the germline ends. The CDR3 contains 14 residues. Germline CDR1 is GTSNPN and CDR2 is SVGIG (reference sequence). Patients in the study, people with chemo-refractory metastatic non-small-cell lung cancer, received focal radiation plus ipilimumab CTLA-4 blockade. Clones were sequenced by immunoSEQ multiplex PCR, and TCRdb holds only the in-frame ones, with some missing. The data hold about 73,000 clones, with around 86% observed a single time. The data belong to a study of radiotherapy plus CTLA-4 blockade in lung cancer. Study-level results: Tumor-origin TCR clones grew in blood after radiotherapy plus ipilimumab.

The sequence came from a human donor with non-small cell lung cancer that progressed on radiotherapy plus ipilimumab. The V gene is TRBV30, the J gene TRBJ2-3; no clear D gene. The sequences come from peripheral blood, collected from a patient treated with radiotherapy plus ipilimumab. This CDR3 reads CAWSLVGNTDTQYF. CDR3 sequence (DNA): TGTGCCTGGAGTTTGGTAGGAAATACAGATACGCAGTATTTT.